This T cell receptor beta chain emerged from a study of tumor-infiltrating lymphocytes in localized non-small cell lung cancer. In the study overall: From each patient, both tumor and uninvolved lung, non-adjacent to tumor, were sampled. General study points: Tumor T-cell fraction from TCR sequencing was not associated with recurrence-free survival (p = 0.61). TCRbeta sequencing showed higher T cell infiltration in tumors than uninvolved lung. Different pieces of the same tissue went to different assays, confounding technical variation with intratumor heterogeneity.

The table lists this clone with a few counts. Its matching antigen is unknown. Method: immunoSEQ multiplex PCR; TCRdb's copy keeps in-frame clones and lacks some. The sample lists 15,000 to 20,000 clones, 70% to 75% occurring once. Germline V gene lookup returns CDR1 SNHLY and CDR2 FYNNEI. This CDR3 region has 13 residues. With 11 bases clipped from V and 6 bases from J, the junction kept 12 bases outside the gene matches. This receptor was obtained from a human donor with non-small cell lung cancer. The chain couples TRBV2 to TRBJ1-1, with TRBD1 matching 7 bases. Sequences were obtained from lung tumor tissue. CDR3 sequence (DNA): TGTGCCGGCTCAGGGACAGAATTCGCTGAAGCTTTCTTT. The encoded protein is CAGSGTEFAEAFF.